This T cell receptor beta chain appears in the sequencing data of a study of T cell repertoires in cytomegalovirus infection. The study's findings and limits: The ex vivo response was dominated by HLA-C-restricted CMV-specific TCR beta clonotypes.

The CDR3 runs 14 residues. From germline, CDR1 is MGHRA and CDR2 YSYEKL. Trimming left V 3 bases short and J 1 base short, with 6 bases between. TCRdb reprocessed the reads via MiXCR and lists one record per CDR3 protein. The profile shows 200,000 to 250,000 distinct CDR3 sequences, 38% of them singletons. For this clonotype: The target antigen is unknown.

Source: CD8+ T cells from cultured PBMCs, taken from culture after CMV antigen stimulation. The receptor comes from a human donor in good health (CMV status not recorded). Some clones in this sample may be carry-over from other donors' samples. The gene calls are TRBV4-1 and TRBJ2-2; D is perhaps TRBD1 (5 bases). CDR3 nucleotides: TGCGCCAGCAGCCACGGACAGAACACCGGGGAGCTGTTTTTT. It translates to CASSHGQNTGELFF.